This T cell receptor beta chain was sequenced in a study of regulatory T cells in long-lasting Graves disease. For the study at large: Less than 3 months of antithyroid drugs had been taken by newly diagnosed Graves' patients.

The sample's time point: newly diagnosed GD, antithyroid drugs for less than 3 months. TCR sequences were obtained from RNA taken from PBMCs. Investigators prepared the TCR beta libraries by applying iRepertoire HTBI primers and Arm-PCR of CDR3 regions. TCRdb itself ran the multiplex PCR reads through MiXCR, one entry per CDR3 protein. This sample yields fewer than 550,000 distinct CDR3 sequences, of which about 15% are seen a single time; 23% belongs to the top ten. Germline trimming cut 4 bases from V and 4 bases from J; bases unmatched to any gene: 4. The CDR3 contains 14 residues. Germline V gives CDR1 MNHEY, CDR2 SMNVEV (reference sequence). General study points: Persistent disease showed a preference for TRBV28, TRBJ1-2 and TRBJ2-5.

At least ten counts were recorded for this clonotype. Its target is unknown. These same records also appear under a second study, on T cells in Graves' hyperthyroidism and ophthalmopathy. From that paper: Over 18 months, lack of ophthalmopathy progression marked Graves' hyperthyroidism as stable. Disease duration under 2 months; hyperthyroidism patients were aged 18 to 65.

The J gene is TRBJ1-1, the V gene TRBV27; the match to TRBD1 covers 9 bases. The source is a woman aged 18-30 years with Graves disease. Sample: peripheral blood mononuclear cells (PBMCs), taken at new diagnosis, from a patient treated with antithyroid drugs. CDR3 region: CASSYTGGTTEAFF. In DNA form, the CDR3 reads TGTGCCAGCAGTTATACAGGGGGCACCACTGAAGCTTTCTTT.